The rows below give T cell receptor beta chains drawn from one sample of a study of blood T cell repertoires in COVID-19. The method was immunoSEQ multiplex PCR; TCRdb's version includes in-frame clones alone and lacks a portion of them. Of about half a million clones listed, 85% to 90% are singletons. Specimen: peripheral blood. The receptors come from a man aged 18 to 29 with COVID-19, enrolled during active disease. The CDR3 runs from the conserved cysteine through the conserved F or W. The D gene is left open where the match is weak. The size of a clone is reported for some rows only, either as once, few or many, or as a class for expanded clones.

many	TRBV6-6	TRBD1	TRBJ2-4	TGTGCCAGCAGTTACTCGATGGGACAGGGGTCAAACATTCAGTACTTC	CASSYSMGQGSNIQYF
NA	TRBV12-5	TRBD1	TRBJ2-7	TGTGCTAGTGGTTGGACCGGGACAGGGGCCTACGAGCAGTACTTC	CASGWTGTGAYEQYF
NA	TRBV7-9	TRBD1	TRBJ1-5	TGTGCCAGCAGCTTAACAGGGGGCCGTCAGCCCCAGCATTTT	CASSLTGGRQPQHF
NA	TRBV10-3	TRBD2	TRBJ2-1	TGTGCCATCAGTGAGGGAGGCGGGGGGGCCCTCGATGAGCAGTTCTTC	CAISEGGGGALDEQFF
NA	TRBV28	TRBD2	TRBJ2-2	TGTGCCAGCAGTTTTGATGGGGGGGAGGGCACCGGGGAGCTGTTTTTT	CASSFDGGEGTGELFF
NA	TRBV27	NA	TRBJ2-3	TGTGCCAGCAGCCCGGGGACAGATACGCAGTATTTT	CASSPGTDTQYF
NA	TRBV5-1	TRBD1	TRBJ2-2	TGCGCCAGCAGCGCGGGACAGGGGGCCGTCACCGGGGAGCTGTTTTTT	CASSAGQGAVTGELFF
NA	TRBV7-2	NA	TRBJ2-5	TGTGCCAGCAGCTTAGAAGGGGGTGCCCAAGAGACCCAGTACTTC	CASSLEGGAQETQYF
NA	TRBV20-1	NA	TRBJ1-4	TGCAGTGCTAGTGGGGACTCCGATGAAAAACTGTTTTTT	CSASGDSDEKLFF
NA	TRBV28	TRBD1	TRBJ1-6	TGTGCCAGCAGTCCAGGGACAGGGGGCAATTCACCCCTCCACTTT	CASSPGTGGNSPLHF
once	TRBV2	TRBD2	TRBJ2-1	TGTGCCAGCAGCCGCCGGAGCGGGAGCTCCTACAATGAGCAGTTCTTC	CASSRRSGSSYNEQFF
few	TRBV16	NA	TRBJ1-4	TGTGCCAGCAGTAGAAGTATCGATGAAAAACTGTTTTTT	CASSRSIDEKLFF
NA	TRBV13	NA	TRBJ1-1	TGTGCCAGCAGCCAAGGGGGTCCTGGCGCTGAAGCTTTCTTT	CASSQGGPGAEAFF
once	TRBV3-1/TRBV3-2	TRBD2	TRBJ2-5	TGTGCCAGCAGCCCCCGAACTAGCGGGAGTGACGAGACCCAGTACTTC	CASSPRTSGSDETQYF
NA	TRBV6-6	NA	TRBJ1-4	TGTGCCAGCAGTCCCGACAGCCACGCAACTAATGAAAAACTGTTTTTT	CASSPDSHATNEKLFF
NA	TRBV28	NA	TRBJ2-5	TGTGCCGGTGGGCCAAACGGAGAGACCCAGTACTTC	CAGGPNGETQYF